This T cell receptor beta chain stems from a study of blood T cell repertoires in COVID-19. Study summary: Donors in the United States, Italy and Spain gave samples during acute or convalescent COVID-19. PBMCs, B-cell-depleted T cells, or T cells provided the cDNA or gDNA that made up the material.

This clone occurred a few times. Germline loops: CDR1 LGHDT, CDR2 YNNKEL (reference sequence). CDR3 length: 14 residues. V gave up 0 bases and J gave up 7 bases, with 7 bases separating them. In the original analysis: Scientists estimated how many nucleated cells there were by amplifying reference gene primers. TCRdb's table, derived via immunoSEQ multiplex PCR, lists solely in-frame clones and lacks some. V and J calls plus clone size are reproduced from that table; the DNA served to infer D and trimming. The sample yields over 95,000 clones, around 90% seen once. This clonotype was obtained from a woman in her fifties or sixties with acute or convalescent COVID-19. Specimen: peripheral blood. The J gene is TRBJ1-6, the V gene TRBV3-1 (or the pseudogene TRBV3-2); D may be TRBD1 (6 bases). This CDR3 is CASSQDTGNSPLHF. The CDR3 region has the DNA TGTGCCAGCAGCCAAGATACAGGGAATTCACCCCTCCACTTT.